This T cell receptor beta chain was captured in a study of T-cell reconstitution after alpha-beta-depleted transplantation in children. Whole-study results and caveats: Reportedly, roughly two months post-transplant, alpha-beta T cells arose from several hundred expanded graft clones. Elevated TCRbeta diversity at day 60 was traced, in some patients, to surviving recipient T cells and thymic progenitors. Fresh T-cell production supplied most of the T-cell counts and diversity seen one year after transplant.

The TCRbeta library was prepared with unique molecular identifiers. Using its own MiXCR run on the PCR reads, TCRdb lists one record per CDR3 protein. The repertoire holds hundreds of thousands of distinct CDR3 sequences, roughly 17% seen once, with approximately 44% in the top ten. In its sample, this clonotype was seen a few times. As yet, its antigen is unknown. This material consisted of PBMCs, mostly from graft donor cells, taken 360 days after TCRalphabeta/CD19-depleted stem cell transplant. The clonotype was recovered from a male patient between 2 and 15 years old who had a stem cell transplant for acute lymphoblastic leukemia, so the T cells may come from the graft donor.

The CDR3 coding sequence is TGCGCCAGTGGGAGCGGCCGCACAGATACGCAGTATTTT. Its translation: CASGSGRTDTQYF. The V call is TRBV5-1, the J call TRBJ2-3; a possible D gene is TRBD2 (5 bases). V lost 8 bases and J lost 1, with 11 bases in between. CDR3 length: 13 amino acids. Looked up from germline, CDR1 is SGHRS and CDR2 is YFSETQ.